The following is a TCR beta chain sequence with its context. Its target is unknown. This sample was included in a study of cytomegalovirus exposure and HLA in healthy donors. V gave up 7 bases and J gave up 6 bases; unmatched junction bases: 10. There are 16 residues in the CDR3. Germline CDR1 reads SEHNR; CDR2 reads FQNEAQ (reference sequence). PCR used 60 Vbeta primers and 13 Jbeta primers. Here immunoSEQ multiplex PCR was the method, and the copy in TCRdb shows in-frame clones only, minus some. The table shows about 100,000 clones, with about 9.4% occurring only once. General study findings and limits: The study had only CMV serostatus as immune exposure information. Some public TCRs appeared in many individuals, while most sequences were rare. Later work associated 16,951 TCR beta sequences with HLA alleles at 0.05 false discovery rate.

The TCR was taken from a man between 40 and 49 years old in good health and CMV-seropositive. V and J are TRBV7-9 and TRBJ2-3, with 13 bases that match TRBD2. The sequencing sample was made of PBMCs. The CDR3 spells CASTPPGGLAGDTQYF. In DNA, the CDR3 is TGTGCCAGCACCCCACCCGGGGGACTAGCGGGGGATACGCAGTATTTT.